The subject of this entry is one T cell receptor (beta chain). As yet, its antigen is unknown. The V segment lost 5 bases and the J segment 5 bases; nucleotides outside the gene matches: 11. CDR3 length equals 16 residues. Germline V gives CDR1 SGHAT, CDR2 FQNNGV. The sample originates from a study of STAT5B mutations in CD4+ large granular lymphocyte leukemia. The method was immunoSEQ multiplex PCR; TCRdb's version includes in-frame clones alone and lacks a portion of them. This sample carries around 32,000 clones, around two thirds of them seen once, and the ten largest clones take 0.4% to 0.5%. Controls came from buffy coats of healthy blood donors. Study-level results: TRBV06-family usage was enriched in top patient clones (8/27) versus controls (2/35). Main leukemic clonotypes were patient-specific, but more than 20% appeared at low frequency elsewhere. Patient CD4-sorted repertoires stayed more clonal than healthy ones after leukemic-clone removal.

This sequence was found in a human donor in good health. Specimen: CD4+ T cells from blood buffy coats. The chain carries TRBV11-2 and TRBJ1-1; 10 bases align to TRBD1. The CDR3 is CASSDPGQGIGTEAFF. CDR3 coding DNA: TGTGCCAGCAGCGATCCGGGACAGGGGATCGGAACTGAAGCTTTCTTT.